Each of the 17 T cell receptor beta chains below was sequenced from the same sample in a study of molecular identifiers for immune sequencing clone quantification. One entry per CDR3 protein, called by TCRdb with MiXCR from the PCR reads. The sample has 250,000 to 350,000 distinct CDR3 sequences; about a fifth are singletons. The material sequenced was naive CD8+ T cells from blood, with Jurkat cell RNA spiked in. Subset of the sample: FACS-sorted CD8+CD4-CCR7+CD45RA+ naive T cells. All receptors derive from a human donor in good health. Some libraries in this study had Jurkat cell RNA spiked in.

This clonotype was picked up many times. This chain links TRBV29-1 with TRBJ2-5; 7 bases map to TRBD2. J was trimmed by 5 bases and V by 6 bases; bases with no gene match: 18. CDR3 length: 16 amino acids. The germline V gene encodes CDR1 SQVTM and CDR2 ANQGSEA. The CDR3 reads CSVRGGKTTPEETQYF. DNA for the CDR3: TGCAGCGTACGCGGGGGAAAAACTACCCCGGAGGAGACCCAGTACTTC. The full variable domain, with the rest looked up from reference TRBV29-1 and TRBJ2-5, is SAVISQKPSRDICQRGTSLTIQCQVDSQVTMMFWYRQQPGQSLTLIATANQGSEATYESGFVIDKFPISRPNLTFSTLTVSNMSPEDSSIYLCSVRGGKTTPEETQYFGPGTRLLVL.

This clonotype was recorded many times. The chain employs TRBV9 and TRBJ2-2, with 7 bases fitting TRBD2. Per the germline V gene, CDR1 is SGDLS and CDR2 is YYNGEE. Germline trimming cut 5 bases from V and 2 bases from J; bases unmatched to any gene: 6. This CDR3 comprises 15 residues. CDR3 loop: CASSQGLVNTGELFF. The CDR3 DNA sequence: TGTGCCAGCAGTCAAGGACTAGTCAACACCGGGGAGCTGTTTTTT.

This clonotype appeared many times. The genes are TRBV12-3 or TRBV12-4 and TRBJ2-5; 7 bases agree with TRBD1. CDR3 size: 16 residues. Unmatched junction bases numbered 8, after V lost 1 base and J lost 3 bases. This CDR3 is CASSLGTGDREETQYF. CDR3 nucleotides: TGTGCCAGCAGTTTAGGAACTGGGGACAGAGAAGAGACCCAGTACTTC.

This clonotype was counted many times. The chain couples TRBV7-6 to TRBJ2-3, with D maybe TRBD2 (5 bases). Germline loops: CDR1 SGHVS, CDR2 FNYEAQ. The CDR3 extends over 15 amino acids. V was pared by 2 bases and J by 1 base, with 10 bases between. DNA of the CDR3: TGTGCCAGCAGCTTAACCGGACTGGGCACAGATACGCAGTATTTT. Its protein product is CASSLTGLGTDTQYF.

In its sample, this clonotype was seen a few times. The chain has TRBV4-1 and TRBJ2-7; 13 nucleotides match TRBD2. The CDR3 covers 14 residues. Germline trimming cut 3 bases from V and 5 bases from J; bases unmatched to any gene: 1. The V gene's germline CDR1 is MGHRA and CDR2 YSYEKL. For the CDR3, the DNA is TGCGCCAGCAGCCACGGACTAGCGGGGGACGAGCAGTACTTC. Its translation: CASSHGLAGDEQYF.

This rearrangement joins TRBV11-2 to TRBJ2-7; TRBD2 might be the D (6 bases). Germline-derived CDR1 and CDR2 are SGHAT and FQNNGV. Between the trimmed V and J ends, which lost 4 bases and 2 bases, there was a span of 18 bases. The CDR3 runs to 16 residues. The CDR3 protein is CASSSGWGDSTYEQYF. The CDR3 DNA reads TGTGCCAGCAGCTCGGGATGGGGGGATTCAACCTACGAGCAGTACTTC.

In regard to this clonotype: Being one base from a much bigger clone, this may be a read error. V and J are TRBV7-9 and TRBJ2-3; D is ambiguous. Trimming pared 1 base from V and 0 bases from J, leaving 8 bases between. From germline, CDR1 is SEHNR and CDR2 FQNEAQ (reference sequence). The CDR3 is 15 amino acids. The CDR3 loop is CASSLGSASTDTQYF. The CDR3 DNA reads TGTGCCAGCAGCTTAGGGTCAGCTAGCACAGATACGCAGTATTTT.

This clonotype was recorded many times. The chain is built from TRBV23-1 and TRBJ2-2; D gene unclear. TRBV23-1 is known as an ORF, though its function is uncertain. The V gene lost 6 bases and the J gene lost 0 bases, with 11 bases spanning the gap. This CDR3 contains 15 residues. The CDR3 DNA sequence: TGCGCCAGCAGCCAAGCAGGATCGAACACCGGGGAGCTGTTTTTT. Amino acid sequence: CASSQAGSNTGELFF.

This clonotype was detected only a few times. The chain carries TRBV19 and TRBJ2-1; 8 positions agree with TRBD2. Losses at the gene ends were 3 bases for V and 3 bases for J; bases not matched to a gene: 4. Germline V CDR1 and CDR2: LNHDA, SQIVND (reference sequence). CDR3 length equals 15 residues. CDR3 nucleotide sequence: TGTGCCAGTAGTATGTTTAGCGGGGACTACAATGAGCAGTTCTTC. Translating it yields CASSMFSGDYNEQFF. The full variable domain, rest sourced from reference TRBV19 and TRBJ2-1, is DGGITQSPKYLFRKEGQNVTLSCEQNLNHDAMYWYRQDPGQGLRLIYYSQIVNDFQKGDIAEGYSVSREKKESFPLTVTSAQKNPTAFYLCASSMFSGDYNEQFFGPGTRLTVL.

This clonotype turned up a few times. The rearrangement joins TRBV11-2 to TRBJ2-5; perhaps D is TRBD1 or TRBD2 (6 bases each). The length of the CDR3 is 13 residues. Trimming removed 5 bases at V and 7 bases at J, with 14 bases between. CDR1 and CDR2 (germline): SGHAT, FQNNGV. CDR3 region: CASSPGALWTQYF. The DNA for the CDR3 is TGTGCCAGCAGCCCGGGGGCACTGTGGACCCAGTACTTC.

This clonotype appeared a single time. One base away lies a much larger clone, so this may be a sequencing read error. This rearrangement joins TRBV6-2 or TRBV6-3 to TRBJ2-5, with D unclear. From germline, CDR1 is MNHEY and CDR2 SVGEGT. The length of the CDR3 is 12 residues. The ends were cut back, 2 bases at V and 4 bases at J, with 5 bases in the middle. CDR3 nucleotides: TGTGCCAGCAGTTACCTCCGAGAGACCCAGTACTTC. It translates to CASSYLRETQYF.

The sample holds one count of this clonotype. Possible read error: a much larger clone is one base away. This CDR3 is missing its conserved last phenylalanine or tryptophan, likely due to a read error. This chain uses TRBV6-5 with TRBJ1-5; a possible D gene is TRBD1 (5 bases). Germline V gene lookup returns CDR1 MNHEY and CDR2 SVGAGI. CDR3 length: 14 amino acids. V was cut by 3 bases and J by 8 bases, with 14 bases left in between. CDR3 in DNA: TGTGCCAGCAGTTATGTTGTAGGGGTTAAGCCCCAGCATGTT. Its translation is CASSYVVGVKPQHV.

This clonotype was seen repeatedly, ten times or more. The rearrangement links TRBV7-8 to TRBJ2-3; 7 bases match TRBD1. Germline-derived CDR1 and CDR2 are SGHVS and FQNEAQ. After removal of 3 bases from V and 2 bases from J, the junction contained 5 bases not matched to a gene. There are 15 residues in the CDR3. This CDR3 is CASSLDRSYTDTQYF. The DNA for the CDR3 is TGTGCCAGCAGCTTGGACAGGTCCTACACAGATACGCAGTATTTT. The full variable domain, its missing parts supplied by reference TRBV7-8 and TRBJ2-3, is GAGVSQSPRYKVAKRGQDVALRCDPISGHVSLFWYQQALGQGPEFLTYFQNEAQLDKSGLPSDRFFAERPEGSVSTLKIQRTQQEDSAVYLCASSLDRSYTDTQYFGPGTRLTVL.

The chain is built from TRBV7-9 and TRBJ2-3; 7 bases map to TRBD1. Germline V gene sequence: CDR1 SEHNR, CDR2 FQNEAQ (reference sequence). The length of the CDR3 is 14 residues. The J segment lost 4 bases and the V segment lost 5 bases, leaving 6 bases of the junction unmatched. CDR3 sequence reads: CASSRRQGPDTQYF. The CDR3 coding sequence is TGTGCCAGCAGCCGAAGACAGGGTCCAGATACGCAGTATTTT.

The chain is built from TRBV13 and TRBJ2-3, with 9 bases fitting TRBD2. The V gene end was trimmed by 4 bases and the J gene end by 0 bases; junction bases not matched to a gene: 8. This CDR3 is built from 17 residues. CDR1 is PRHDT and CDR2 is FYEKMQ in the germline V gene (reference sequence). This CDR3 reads CASSSTAGTSSTDTQYF. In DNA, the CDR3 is TGTGCCAGCAGCTCTACGGCCGGGACTAGCAGCACAGATACGCAGTATTTT.

The CDR3: CASSLDLGLPYGLADTQYF. For the CDR3, the DNA is TGCGCCAGCAGCTTGGATTTAGGCCTTCCTTATGGACTAGCAGATACGCAGTATTTT. The chain employs TRBV5-1 and TRBJ2-3; 7 positions match TRBD2. The CDR3 covers 19 residues. V shed 0 bases, J shed 4 bases, and the junction held 17 bases outside the gene matches. The V gene's germline CDR1 is SGHRS and CDR2 YFSETQ.

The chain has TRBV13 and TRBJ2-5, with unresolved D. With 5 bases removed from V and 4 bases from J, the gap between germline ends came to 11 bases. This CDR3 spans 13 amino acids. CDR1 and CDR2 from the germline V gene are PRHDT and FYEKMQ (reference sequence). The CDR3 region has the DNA TGTGCCAGCAGCCAACAGCCCGCAGAGACCCAGTACTTC. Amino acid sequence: CASSQQPAETQYF.